This is a list of T cell receptor beta chains from one sample in a study of cytomegalovirus exposure and HLA in healthy donors. Only in-frame clones appear in the TCRdb table, and some are missing; sequencing was by immunoSEQ multiplex PCR. The data contain approximately 240,000 clones, over 65% of them seen just once; the ten biggest clones take up less than 3%. Sequences were obtained from PBMCs. These TCRs come from a woman aged 55-70 years in good health and CMV-seropositive. Both conserved end residues are part of each CDR3. A D gene is named only where the DNA matches it firmly. A clone size is listed for some rows: how often the clone was seen (once, few, many), or a class if it is expanded.

>NA|NA|TRBV4-2|15|TRBJ2-3
TGTGCCAGCAGCCAAGAGGCCAGGGGGGACGATACGCAGTATTTT
CASSQEARGDDTQYF
>few|NA|TRBV30|11|TRBJ1-2
TGTGCCCATACAGGGACCTATGGCTACACCTTC
CAHTGTYGYTF
>NA|NA|TRBV27|15|TRBJ2-7
TGTGCCAGCAGTCTTAGCGGTATAAGCTCCTACGAGCAGTACTTC
CASSLSGISSYEQYF
>NA|NA|TRBV19|14|TRBJ1-5
TGTGCCAGTAGTTCGAGGGATAGCAATCAGCCCCAGCATTTT
CASSSRDSNQPQHF
>NA|NA|TRBV19|12|TRBJ1-1
TGTGCCAGTAGTTCCCAATACACTGAAGCTTTCTTT
CASSSQYTEAFF
>NA|TRBD2|TRBV9|15|TRBJ2-1
TGTGCCAGCAGCACAACCGGGACTAGTCTTGGTGAGCAGTTCTTC
CASSTTGTSLGEQFF
>NA|NA|TRBV6-5|15|TRBJ1-2
TGTGCCAGCAGTTACTCAGGGAGGGGCTATGGAGGCTACACCTTC
CASSYSGRGYGGYTF
>NA|NA|TRBV2|11|TRBJ2-7
TGTGCCAGCAGCCTCAGGGGCGTGCAGTACTTC
CASSLRGVQYF
>NA|NA|TRBV7-9|15|TRBJ2-1
TGTGCCAGCAGCTTACTGGGCCCGCCCTTAGATGAGCAGTTCTTC
CASSLLGPPLDEQFF
>NA|NA|TRBV11-2|13|TRBJ1-1
TGTGCCAGCAGCTCGCAGATATTGGCACGAGCTTTCTTT
CASSSQILARAFF
>NA|NA|TRBV9|14|TRBJ2-7
TGTGCCAGCAGGAGGGACTCCACAAGCTACGAGCAGTACTTC
CASRRDSTSYEQYF
>few|NA|TRBV19|15|TRBJ2-7
TGTGCCAGTAGTCAACCCCCGGGAAGAGGCTACGAGCAGTACTTC
CASSQPPGRGYEQYF
>many|TRBD2|TRBV5-4|15|TRBJ2-1
TGTGCCAGCAGCTCCACTAGCGGATCTATGAATGAGCAGTTCTTC
CASSSTSGSMNEQFF
>NA|TRBD1|TRBV7-9|12|TRBJ2-7
TGTGCCAGCAGCACACAGGGGTGGGAGCAGTACTTC
CASSTQGWEQYF
>few|TRBD2|TRBV5-1|15|TRBJ2-1
TGCGCCAGCAGCTGGACTAGCGGGGGGAGCAATGAGCAGTTCTTC
CASSWTSGGSNEQFF